This T cell receptor beta chain was sequenced during a study of CD8+ T cells in alopecia areata. Study details: Treated patients received oral tofacitinib, 5 to 10 mg twice daily. Tofacitinib exposure lasted 6 to 18 months, followed by 6 months off drug.

As regards this clone: Its antigen remains unidentified.

The treatment is: oral pan-JAK inhibitor, 5-10 mg twice daily. From PBMCs, CD4+ and CD8+ T cells were sorted. The study, taken as a whole, reports: Greater clonality was observed in lesional scalp samples, especially alopecia totalis/universalis, versus normal scalp.

Germline V CDR1 and CDR2: SNHLY, FYNNEI. J lost 2 bases, V lost 5 bases, and 6 bases had no gene match. CDR3 length equals 15 residues. RNA was extracted and reverse transcribed into cDNA as the sequencing template. TCRdb's table, derived via immunoSEQ multiplex PCR, lists solely in-frame clones and lacks some. Found here are 150,000 or so clones, roughly 58% of them singletons; the top ten hold roughly 17%. This clonotype was sampled from a human donor with alopecia areata. The sequences come from CD4+ T cells sorted from blood, collected at roughly week 58, from a patient treated with tofacitinib. The rearrangement uses TRBV2 and TRBJ2-1; 7 bases match TRBD2. For the CDR3, the DNA is TGTGCCAGCAGTCAGCGGGGATTTACCTACAATGAGCAGTTCTTC. The encoded protein is CASSQRGFTYNEQFF.